The clone carrying this TCR beta chain came up many times. Antigen: not known. This sample is part of a study of human T cells and chemical hapten exposure. The study's findings and limits: Expanded TCRs grouped into significantly more large CDR3 similarity clusters than controls produced. Patch test scores rose with PT1 expanded TCR counts, a positive correlation.

TCRdb called the RACE reads again in MiXCR, with one record for every CDR3 protein. Among about 380,000 distinct CDR3 sequences listed, 4.5% to 6% were seen once. This CDR3 is 16 amino acids long. The V gene end was trimmed by 5 bases and the J gene end by 7 bases; junction bases not matched to a gene: 15. Germline lookup yields CDR1 DFQATT and CDR2 SNEGSKA (reference sequence). The time point: pre-sensitization, week 0. Treatment specified: therapeutic diphenylcyclopropenone sensitization with weekly scalp DPC. Sequences were derived from whole blood, sampled in connection with sensitization to the hapten diphenylcyclopropenone (DPC). The chain recombines TRBV20-1 with TRBJ2-7; the match to TRBD2 covers 12 bases. This clonotype originated in a woman in her forties or fifties with alopecia areata. Some clones in this sample may be carry-over from other donors' samples. CDR3: CSAPPRSSGRAREQYF. CDR3 bases: TGCAGTGCTCCCCCCCGATCTAGCGGGAGGGCAAGGGAGCAGTACTTC.